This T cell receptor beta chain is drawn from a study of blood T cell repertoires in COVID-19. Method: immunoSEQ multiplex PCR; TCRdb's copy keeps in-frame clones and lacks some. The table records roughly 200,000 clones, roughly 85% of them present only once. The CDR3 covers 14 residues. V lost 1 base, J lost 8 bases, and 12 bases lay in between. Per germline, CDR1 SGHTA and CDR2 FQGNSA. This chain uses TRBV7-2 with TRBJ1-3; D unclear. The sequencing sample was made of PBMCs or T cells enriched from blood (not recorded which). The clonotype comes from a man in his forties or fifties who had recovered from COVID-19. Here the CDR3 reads CASSLDRSGDTIYF. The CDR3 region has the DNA TGTGCCAGCAGCTTAGATAGGTCCGGAGACACCATATATTTT.